These T cell receptor beta chains were read from a single sample in a study of CXCR3-negative and CXCR3-positive naive CD8 T cells. TCRdb re-called the 5' RACE reads; one entry per CDR3 protein, DNA not given. The sample includes roughly 65,000 distinct CDR3 sequences. Sample: naive CXCR3+ CD8+ T cells from blood. These receptors were obtained from a human donor in good health. Some clones in this sample may be carry-over from other donors' samples. The CDR3 runs from the conserved cysteine through the conserved F or W.

v_gene,j_gene,CDR3aa
TRBV29-1,TRBJ2-7,CSVGGGLAGGEQYF
TRBV29-1,TRBJ2-3,CSVRSGEGTDTQYF
TRBV6-2/TRBV6-3,TRBJ2-7,CASSHGLAGPRGEQYF
TRBV7-8,TRBJ2-1,CASSLGQGVPPEQFF
TRBV5-6,TRBJ2-7,CASSYQAGRYEQYF
TRBV14,TRBJ2-1,CASSQRDNEQFF
TRBV7-2,TRBJ2-7,CASSSTRTSGGSAYEQYF
TRBV7-9,TRBJ2-3,CASSRGLVYTDTQYF
TRBV19,TRBJ2-1,CATTPWDLGNHNEQFF
TRBV19,TRBJ2-7,CASRSAGSYTYEQYF
TRBV7-3,TRBJ2-5,CASSVPLGLQMETQYF
TRBV11-2,TRBJ2-1,CASSLGTGGSSYNEQFF
TRBV29-1,TRBJ2-1,CSVVAGGKNEQFF
TRBV28,TRBJ1-2,CASSPAGQGNYGYTF
TRBV9,TRBJ2-7,CASSVDDRDLSYEQYF
TRBV4-3,TRBJ1-3,CASSQEGTLLTPIYF
TRBV5-1,TRBJ2-7,CASSLAEGLLAFEQYF
TRBV5-1,TRBJ1-5,CASSLAGGNQPQHF
TRBV20-1,TRBJ2-7,CSARDVGTYEQYF
TRBV5-5,TRBJ2-7,CASSLTSGREQYF
TRBV28,TRBJ1-2,CASSFGTAYGYTF
TRBV7-6,TRBJ2-1,CASSPNGAEQFF
TRBV29-1,TRBJ1-1,CSVEWASVAFF
TRBV28,TRBJ2-3,CASSPPGLAFPDTQYF
TRBV11-3,TRBJ2-1,CASSPLSYNEQFF
TRBV12-3/TRBV12-4,TRBJ2-5,CASRRDGETQYF
TRBV4-1,TRBJ2-7,CASSQGPNRDRDNYEQYF
TRBV6-6,TRBJ1-2,CASSIHRDSPRYGYTF
TRBV14,TRBJ2-5,CASSQDSPGQRLIETQYF
TRBV14,TRBJ2-1,CASSHLWDNEQFF
TRBV30,TRBJ1-1,CAWVSGLATEAFF
TRBV29-1,TRBJ2-3,CSVEGNDTQYF
TRBV28,TRBJ2-7,CASSPGDYEQYF
TRBV29-1,TRBJ1-2,CSVEGGRVRGYTF
TRBV20-1,TRBJ1-1,CSARRDRGRGTEAFF
TRBV4-2,TRBJ2-3,CASSPASGGAVDTQYF
TRBV19,TRBJ2-7,CASSKSTYEQYF
TRBV27,TRBJ1-1,CASSPGQGGPNTEAFF
TRBV13,TRBJ1-1,CASSTGQGSTEAFF
TRBV28,TRBJ1-1,CASSSPLRMNTEAFF
TRBV7-3,TRBJ2-7,CASSAGSGGYEQYF
TRBV7-2,TRBJ2-7,CASSPGGVEQYF
TRBV29-1,TRBJ1-2,CSVPDRGGYTF